The 10 T cell receptor beta chains reported below all come from one sample, sequenced in a study of T cells after yellow fever vaccination (dated by TCRdb to between 2019 and 2020). What the treatment or condition label conveys for this sample: live attenuated yellow fever vaccine strain. The library was built by means of 5' RACE. Sequencing used an Illumina HiSeq 2500. In TCRdb, the public reads were trimmed at Q25 with fastp and aligned with MiXCR, with productive beta chains retained. CDR3 protein sequences are deduplicated, and each keeps its most common genes and DNA. Here the sample has just under 600,000 distinct CDR3 sequences; about 14% occur a single time. The ten largest account for 11% to 15% of the sample. Sample: PBMCs, taken on the day of the yellow fever booster vaccination. The receptor set was obtained from a man younger than 40 who received the YFV17D yellow fever vaccine.

The gene calls are TRBV5-4 and TRBJ2-1, with 7 bases fitting TRBD2. Germline V gene data show CDR1 as SGHNT and CDR2 as YYREEE (reference sequence). V gave up 6 bases and J gave up 7 bases; unmatched junction bases: 13. The CDR3 length is 15 residues. CDR3 sequence reads: CASTLVGGPANEQFF. The CDR3 nucleotides are TGTGCCAGCACCTTAGTGGGAGGGCCTGCAAATGAGCAGTTCTTC.

The rearrangement uses TRBV11-2 and TRBJ2-2, with 9 bases aligning to TRBD2. Germline-derived CDR1 and CDR2 are SGHAT and FQNNGV. Trimming removed 5 bases from V and 5 bases from J; junction bases left unmatched: 21. The CDR3 covers 20 residues. The CDR3 DNA is TGTGCCAGCAGCACCAGACTAGCGGCAAAAAGAGAAGGGTGGACCGGGGAGCTGTTTTTT. Its translation: CASSTRLAAKREGWTGELFF.

This clonotype was counted a few times. The CDR3, as DNA: TGTGCCAGCAGAACCGATCGCCAACTAGCGGGAGGCTCCTACGAGCAGTACTTC. Residues: CASRTDRQLAGGSYEQYF. V usage is TRBV6-2 or TRBV6-3 and J usage is TRBJ2-7; 12 nucleotides agree with TRBD2. CDR1 is MNHEY and CDR2 is SVGEGT in the germline V gene. The CDR3 has 18 amino acids. Trimming at V came to 6 bases and at J to 0 bases, leaving 12 bases not matched to a gene.

This clonotype has just a few counts. The CDR3 DNA sequence: TGCGCCAGCAGCCAAGATCCCCCGGGACAGAGTTTCTCTCTTCGGTACTTC. Translation gives CASSQDPPGQSFSLRYF. The chain employs TRBV4-3 and TRBJ2-7, with 7 bases fitting TRBD1. Per germline, CDR1 LGHNA and CDR2 YSLEER. With V trimmed by 0 bases and J by 12 bases, 20 bases remained unmatched. This CDR3 has 17 amino acids.

This clonotype was picked up a small number of times. This chain joins TRBV5-4 and TRBJ2-1; 7 nucleotides line up with TRBD2. The CDR3 runs to 17 residues. Trimming cost V 9 bases and J 3 bases; bases outside gene matches: 18. The V gene's germline CDR1 is SGHNT and CDR2 YYREEE (reference sequence). This chain's CDR3 is CAIPNGGEGLDYNEQFF. The CDR3 DNA reads TGTGCCATCCCGAATGGGGGGGAGGGCCTTGACTACAATGAGCAGTTCTTC.

This clonotype was seen just once. This chain uses TRBV19 with TRBJ2-1; 13 positions match TRBD2. Losses at the gene ends were 4 bases for V and 15 bases for J; bases not matched to a gene: 6. CDR1 is LNHDA and CDR2 is SQIVND in the germline V gene (reference sequence). The CDR3 covers 13 residues. CDR3 in amino acids: CASSSGLAGDVFF. In DNA, the CDR3 is TGTGCCAGTAGTAGCGGACTAGCGGGAGATGTGTTCTTC.

The chain is built from TRBV7-2 and TRBJ2-5; no definite D call. V gave up 6 bases and J gave up 5 bases, with 7 bases separating them. Germline assignment: CDR1 SGHTA and CDR2 FQGNSA. This CDR3 spans 11 amino acids. DNA for the CDR3: TGTGCCAGCAGTCACAGTGAGACCCAGTACTTC. Amino acids: CASSHSETQYF.

This clonotype was seen only a few times. An end of the junction does not agree with germline; a read error may underlie this. The rearrangement joins TRBV7-2 to TRBJ2-7, with D possibly matching TRBD1 (6 bases). Germline CDR1 is SGHTA and CDR2 is FQGNSA. CDR3 length: 14 residues. The CDR3 is CASSLAPGAYEQYF. CDR3 in DNA: TGCGCCAGCAGCTTGGCCCCAGGGGCCTACGAGCAGTACTTC.

This chain uses TRBV10-3 with TRBJ2-5; 13 bases map to TRBD2. Germline V CDR1 and CDR2: ENHRY, SYGVKD. This CDR3 spans 17 amino acids. V trimming: 6 bases; J trimming: 1 base; junction bases outside the gene matches: 8. This CDR3 is CAIRRSGLAGTQETQYF. The DNA of the CDR3 is TGTGCCATCAGGCGCTCGGGACTAGCGGGGACCCAAGAGACCCAGTACTTC.

This clonotype occurred a few times. The genes are TRBV10-3 and TRBJ2-5, with a weak D call TRBD2 (6 bases). The CDR3 covers 15 residues. Germline V lookup: CDR1 ENHRY, CDR2 SYGVKD. V was pared by 2 bases and J by 1 base, with 11 bases between. CDR3 region: CAISERGGAQETQYF. The CDR3 DNA sequence: TGTGCCATCAGTGAGAGAGGAGGGGCCCAAGAGACCCAGTACTTC.